The rows below give T cell receptor beta chains drawn from one sample of a study of blood T cell repertoires in COVID-19. Assay used: immunoSEQ multiplex PCR; TCRdb lists only in-frame clones, some missing. The sample has about 200,000 clones; over 70% are singletons. The sample consisted of peripheral blood. The receptors come from a woman aged 80 or over with acute or convalescent COVID-19. CDR3s include the opening cysteine and the closing phenylalanine or tryptophan. The order of the fields is CDR3 protein, J gene, V gene, CDR3 length.

CASSSSGVVQYF TRBJ2-4 TRBV6-6 12
CASSVQGGAGSPLHF TRBJ1-6 TRBV9 15
CASNEGGAQETQYF TRBJ2-5 TRBV10-2 14
CASSLLQGSNEKLFF TRBJ1-4 TRBV5-1 15
CASSRDRLGEQYF TRBJ2-7 TRBV3-1/TRBV3-2 13
CASSPGTFGKNIQYF TRBJ2-4 TRBV7-2 15
CASTSGEQYF TRBJ2-7 TRBV2 10
CASGLVGLATDGDTQYF TRBJ2-3 TRBV12-5 17
CASSLGLAEETQYF TRBJ2-5 TRBV28 14
CASSESVRGPDF TRBJ2-5 TRBV2 12
CASSEAASYYEQYF TRBJ2-7 TRBV6-1 14
CAISESRQGRFTDTQYF TRBJ2-3 TRBV10-3 17
CASSLGGAFNEQFF TRBJ2-1 TRBV27 14
CASSWRLAGDTGELFF TRBJ2-2 TRBV4-2 16
CASSLGLAGQETQYF TRBJ2-5 TRBV5-1 15
CAWTAGGYGYTF TRBJ1-2 TRBV30 12
CASSGTSGNEQYF TRBJ2-7 TRBV10-1 13
CASSEVGTGPNQPQHF TRBJ1-5 TRBV6-4 16
CASSWTSGRREQYF TRBJ2-7 TRBV28 14
CASSLVRGRNTEAFF TRBJ1-1 TRBV11-1 15
CASRSRAGSHHDEQYF TRBJ2-7 TRBV19 16
CASSNRGRPQHF TRBJ1-5 TRBV19 12
CASRPGVYNEQFF TRBJ2-1 TRBV12-3/TRBV12-4 13
CASSLRQQSSNQPQHF TRBJ1-5 TRBV18 16
CASSGIRGRNYQPQHF TRBJ1-5 TRBV6-1 16
CASSSGGGSNSPLHF TRBJ1-6 TRBV13 15
CASSTGKNQPQHF TRBJ1-5 TRBV7-2 13
CAISDGQGGTNYGYTF TRBJ1-2 TRBV10-3 16